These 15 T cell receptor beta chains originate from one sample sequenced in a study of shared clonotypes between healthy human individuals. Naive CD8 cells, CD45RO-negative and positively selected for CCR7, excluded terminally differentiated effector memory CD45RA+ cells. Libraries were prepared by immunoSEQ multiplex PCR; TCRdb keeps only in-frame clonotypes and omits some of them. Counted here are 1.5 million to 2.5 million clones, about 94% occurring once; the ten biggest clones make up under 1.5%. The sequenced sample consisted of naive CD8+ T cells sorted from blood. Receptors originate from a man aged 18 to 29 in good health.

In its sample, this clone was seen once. CDR3 amino acids: CASGGPRSHSGNTIYF. The CDR3 DNA follows: TGTGCCAGCGGAGGACCGAGGAGCCACTCTGGAAACACCATATATTTT. The V gene is TRBV28, the J gene TRBJ1-3; D ambiguous. The CDR3 is 16 residues long. CDR1 and CDR2 (germline): MDHEN, SYDVKM. Trimming took off 8 bases at V and 0 bases at J, with 17 bases between the two ends.

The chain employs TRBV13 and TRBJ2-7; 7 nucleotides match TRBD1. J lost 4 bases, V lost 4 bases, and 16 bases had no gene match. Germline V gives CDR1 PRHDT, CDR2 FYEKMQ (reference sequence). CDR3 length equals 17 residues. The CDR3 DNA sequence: TGTGCCAGCAGCTCGACGAGGACAGGTGAAACCGTGTACGAGCAGTACTTC. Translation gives CASSSTRTGETVYEQYF.

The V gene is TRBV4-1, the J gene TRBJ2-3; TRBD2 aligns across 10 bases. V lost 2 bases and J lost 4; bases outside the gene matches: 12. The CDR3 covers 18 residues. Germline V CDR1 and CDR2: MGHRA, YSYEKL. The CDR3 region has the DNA TGCGCCAGCAGCCAACCGGGACTAGCGTTCGAGGGCCCAGATACGCAGTATTTT. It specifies CASSQPGLAFEGPDTQYF.

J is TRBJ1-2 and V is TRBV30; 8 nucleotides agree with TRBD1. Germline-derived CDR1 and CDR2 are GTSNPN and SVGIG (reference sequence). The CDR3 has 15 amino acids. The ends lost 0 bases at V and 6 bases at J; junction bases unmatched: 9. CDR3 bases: TGTGCCTGGAGTGTAGGGACAGGAGTACGCGATGGCTACACCTTC. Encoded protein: CAWSVGTGVRDGYTF.

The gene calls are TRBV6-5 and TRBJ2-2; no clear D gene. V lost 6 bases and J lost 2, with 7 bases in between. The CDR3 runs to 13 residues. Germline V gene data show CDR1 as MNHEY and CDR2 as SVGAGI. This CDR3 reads CASRLQNTGELFF. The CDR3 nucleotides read TGTGCCAGCAGACTCCAAAACACCGGGGAGCTGTTTTTT.

The CDR3 is CASSPGTAELEAFF. The DNA of the CDR3 is TGCGCCAGCAGCCCCGGGACGGCTGAACTGGAAGCTTTCTTT. The chain recombines TRBV4-3 with TRBJ1-1; a weak D match, TRBD1 (5 bases). The germline gives CDR1 LGHNA, CDR2 YSLEER. The CDR3 has 14 amino acids. Trimming removed 4 bases from V and 8 bases from J, with 17 bases in between.

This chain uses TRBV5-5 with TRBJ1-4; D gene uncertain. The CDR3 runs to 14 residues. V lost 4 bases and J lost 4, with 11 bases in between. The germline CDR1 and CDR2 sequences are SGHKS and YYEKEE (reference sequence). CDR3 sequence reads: CASSPWVSNEKLFF. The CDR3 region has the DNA TGTGCCAGCAGCCCCTGGGTCAGTAATGAAAAACTGTTTTTT.

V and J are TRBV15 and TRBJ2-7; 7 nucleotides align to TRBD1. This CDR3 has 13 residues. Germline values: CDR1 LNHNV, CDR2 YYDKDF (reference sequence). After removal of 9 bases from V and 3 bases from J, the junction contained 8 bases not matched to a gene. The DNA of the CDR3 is TGTGCCACAAAACAGGGGCCCCACTACGAGCAGTACTTC. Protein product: CATKQGPHYEQYF.

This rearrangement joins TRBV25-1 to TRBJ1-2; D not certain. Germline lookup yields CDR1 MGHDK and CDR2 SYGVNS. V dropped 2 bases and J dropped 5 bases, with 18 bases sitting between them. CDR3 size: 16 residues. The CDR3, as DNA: TGTGCCAGCAGTGAACCCTCAAACGAGCCGCTTTATGGCTACACCTTC. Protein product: CASSEPSNEPLYGYTF.

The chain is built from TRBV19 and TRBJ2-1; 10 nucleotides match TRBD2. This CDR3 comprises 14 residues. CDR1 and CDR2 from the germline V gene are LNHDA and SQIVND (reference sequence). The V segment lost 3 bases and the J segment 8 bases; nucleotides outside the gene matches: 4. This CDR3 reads CASSILAGGDEQFF. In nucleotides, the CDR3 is TGTGCCAGTAGTATCTTAGCGGGGGGTGATGAGCAGTTCTTC.

CDR3 DNA sequence: TGTGCCAGCAGTTCTTACAGGGCCCAAGAGACCCAGTACTTC. Translated: CASSSYRAQETQYF. The rearrangement joins TRBV27 to TRBJ2-5; TRBD1 might be the D (6 bases). Germline lookup yields CDR1 MNHEY and CDR2 SMNVEV (reference sequence). V was shortened by 4 bases and J by 1 base, with 10 bases between the two germline ends. This CDR3 is built from 14 residues.

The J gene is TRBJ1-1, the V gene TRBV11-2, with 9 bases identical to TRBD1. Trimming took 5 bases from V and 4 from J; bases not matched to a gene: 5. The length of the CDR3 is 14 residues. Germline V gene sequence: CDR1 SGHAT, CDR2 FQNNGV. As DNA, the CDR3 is TGTGCCAGCAGCCCCGGGACAGGGAGCACTGAAGCTTTCTTT. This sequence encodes CASSPGTGSTEAFF.

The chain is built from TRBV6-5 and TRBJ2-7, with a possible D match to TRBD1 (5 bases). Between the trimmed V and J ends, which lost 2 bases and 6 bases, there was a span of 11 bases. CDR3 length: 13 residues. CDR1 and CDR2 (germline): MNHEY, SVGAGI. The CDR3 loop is CASSYTQVSEQYF. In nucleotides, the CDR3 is TGTGCCAGCAGTTACACACAGGTTAGCGAGCAGTACTTC.

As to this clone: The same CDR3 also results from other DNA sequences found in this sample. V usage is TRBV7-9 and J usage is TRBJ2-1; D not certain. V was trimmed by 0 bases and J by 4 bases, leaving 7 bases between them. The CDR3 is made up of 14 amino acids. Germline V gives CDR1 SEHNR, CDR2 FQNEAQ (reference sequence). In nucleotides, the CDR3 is TGTGCCAGCAGCTTAGCTGGCGTTTACAATGAGCAGTTCTTC. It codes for CASSLAGVYNEQFF.

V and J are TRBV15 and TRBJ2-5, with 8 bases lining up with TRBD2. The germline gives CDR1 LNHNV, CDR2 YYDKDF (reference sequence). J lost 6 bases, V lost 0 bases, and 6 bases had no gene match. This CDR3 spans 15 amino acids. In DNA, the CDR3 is TGTGCCACCAGCAGAGATCGGGCTAGCGGGCAGACCCAGTACTTC. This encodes CATSRDRASGQTQYF.